These 26 T cell receptor beta chains share one sample of origin, sequenced in a study of T cells in women clearing cervical HPV infection (dated by TCRdb to 2017 to 2018). Preparation of the library involved the immunoSEQ multiplex PCR assay. The clones in this table, taken by TCRdb from immuneACCESS, are in-frame only. Not every clone is retained; where verified, under half of the shortfall comes from an unresolved V gene, and the cause of the rest is unknown. The table for this sample records tens of thousands of clones. The ten largest clonotypes hold roughly 6.8% of the sample. Specimen: blood buffy coat. The receptor set was obtained from a woman aged 18-69 years with a cervical HPV16 infection that either progressed to CIN3+ or cleared (not recorded which).

As to this clone: The observed sequence ends 3 residues before the CDR3 terminus, with the missing tail filled in from the germline J gene. The chain uses TRBV5-1 and TRBJ2-3; TRBD2 matches 11 bases. Trimming took 4 bases from V and 6 from J; bases not matched to a gene: 13. CDR1 and CDR2 (germline): SGHRS, YFSETQ. The CDR3 has 17 amino acids. The chain's CDR3 is CASSGSGTSGILDTQYF. The covered CDR3 bases are TGCGCCAGCAGCGGGTCCGGGACTAGCGGAATCCTTGATACG.

Concerning this clone: The read ends 3 residues shy of where the CDR3 ends; the end is completed using the germline J gene. The genes are TRBV19 and TRBJ2-1, with 10 nucleotides matching TRBD2. This CDR3 has 15 residues. Germline loops: CDR1 LNHDA, CDR2 SQIVND (reference sequence). The ends lost 5 bases at V and 3 bases at J; junction bases unmatched: 4. The CDR3 sequence is CASSFTSGDYNEQFF. The CDR3 bases that were read are TGTGCCAGTAGTTTTACTAGCGGGGACTACAATGAG.

In the case of this clone: The read halts 3 residues ahead of the CDR3 end, with the missing end drawn from the germline J gene. The chain carries TRBV28 and TRBJ2-5; 14 bases are shared with TRBD2. Germline assignment: CDR1 MDHEN and CDR2 SYDVKM. V shed 5 bases and J 5 bases; nucleotides not matched to a gene: 16. The length of the CDR3 is 19 residues. This chain's CDR3 is CASSPPRTSGRPFRETQYF. CDR3 bases read: TGTGCCAGCAGTCCTCCGCGGACTAGCGGGAGGCCCTTTCGGGAGACC.

About this clone itself: The DNA ends 3 residues before the CDR3 does, and the rest of the CDR3 is filled in from the germline J gene. The chain carries TRBV5-5 and TRBJ2-7, with 7 bases fitting TRBD2. V shed 4 bases and J 3 bases; nucleotides not matched to a gene: 4. CDR3 length: 13 residues. CDR1 is SGHKS and CDR2 is YYEKEE in the germline V gene (reference sequence). Incomplete CDR3 DNA: TGTGCCAGCAGCGCGGGGGATCGCTACGAG. This encodes CASSAGDRYE. The entire CDR3 protein reads CASSAGDRYEQYF.

In regard to this clone: The read terminates 3 residues before the CDR3 end, so the remaining end is supplied by the germline J gene. The chain is built from TRBV2 and TRBJ2-3; D not resolved. Germline lookup yields CDR1 SNHLY and CDR2 FYNNEI. The CDR3 contains 14 residues. The CDR3 is CASSEVGRNQPQYF. The part of the CDR3 DNA that was read is TGTGCCAGCAGTGAAGTAGGGCGAAATCAGCCG.

The CDR3 sequence: CASSLGPRGALEQYF. CDR3 DNA (partial): TGCGCCAGCAGCTTGGGTCCCCGGGGGGCCCTCGAG. The genes are TRBV5-1 and TRBJ2-7; tentative D call: TRBD2 (7 bases). The read gets to within 3 residues of the CDR3 end, and the germline J gene fills in the rest. The germline V gene encodes CDR1 SGHRS and CDR2 YFSETQ. This CDR3 comprises 15 residues. V lost 0 bases and J lost 6, with 16 bases in between.

The CDR3 spells CAWGTLGKGFTDTQYF. The covered CDR3 bases are TGTGCCTGGGGGACTTTGGGGAAGGGTTTCACAGATACG. J is TRBJ2-3 and V is TRBV30; D is perhaps TRBD2 (6 bases). From the germline J gene comes the end of the CDR3, since the read stops 3 residues before it. Germline loops: CDR1 GTSNPN, CDR2 SVGIG (reference sequence). V shed 5 bases and J shed 2 bases, with 20 bases lying between them. There are 16 residues in the CDR3.

A remark on this clone: The read finishes 3 residues shy of the CDR3 end, and the germline J gene is used to complete it. The rearrangement links TRBV19 to TRBJ2-7; 9 positions agree with TRBD1. The germline CDR1 and CDR2 sequences are LNHDA and SQIVND (reference sequence). With V trimmed by 4 bases and J by 6 bases, 1 base remained unmatched. CDR3 length: 12 residues. Incomplete CDR3 DNA: TGTGCCAGTAGTACACAGGGGGCCGAG. It specifies CASSTQGAE. The entire CDR3 protein is CASSTQGAEQYF. The full variable domain, its missing parts supplied by reference TRBV19 and TRBJ2-7, is DGGITQSPKYLFRKEGQNVTLSCEQNLNHDAMYWYRQDPGQGLRLIYYSQIVNDFQKGDIAEGYSVSREKKESFPLTVTSAQKNPTAFYLCASSTQGAEQYFGPGTRLTVT.

The CDR3 loop reads CSAVGTGKDEQFF. CDR3 DNA (partial): TGCAGTGCCGTTGGGACTGGGAAGGATGAG. The chain carries TRBV20-1 and TRBJ2-1, with D maybe TRBD2 (6 bases). The read is 3 residues too short to cover the CDR3 end, so that end is filled in from the germline J gene. The V and J ends lost 6 bases and 8 bases respectively, with 17 bases between them. CDR3 length: 13 amino acids. Per germline, CDR1 DFQATT and CDR2 SNEGSKA (reference sequence).

With regard to this clone: The read finishes 3 residues shy of the CDR3 end, and the germline J gene is used to complete it. J is TRBJ2-5 and V is TRBV7-9; D possibly corresponds to TRBD1 (6 bases). With 4 bases removed from V and 5 bases from J, the gap between germline ends came to 14 bases. Germline V gene sequence: CDR1 SEHNR, CDR2 FQNEAQ (reference sequence). The length of the CDR3 is 14 residues. Incomplete CDR3 DNA: TGTGCCAGCAGCTCCCCGGCAGGGGTGGAGACC. Translating it yields CASSSPAGVET. The entire CDR3 is CASSSPAGVETQYF.

On this clone itself: The CDR3 end falls 3 residues outside the read, so it is completed with the germline J gene. V and J are TRBV20-1 and TRBJ2-2, with 9 bases lining up with TRBD1. The germline CDR1 and CDR2 sequences are DFQATT and SNEGSKA (reference sequence). The CDR3 spans 16 residues. The V segment lost 5 bases and the J segment 1 base; nucleotides outside the gene matches: 8. The covered CDR3 bases are TGCAGTGCTCCGATTATGGGACAGGGGAACACCGGGGAG. Encoded protein: CSAPIMGQGNTGE. The CDR3 as a whole reads CSAPIMGQGNTGELFF.

In regard to this clone: The CDR3 extends 3 residues past the end of the read, so its final part is completed from the germline J gene. This chain uses TRBV7-9 with TRBJ1-2, with a weak D call TRBD1 (5 bases). The CDR3 is 15 residues long. CDR1 is SEHNR and CDR2 is FQNEAQ in the germline V gene (reference sequence). The sequenced CDR3 bases are TGTGCCAGCAGCTTGTTCCAGGGTGGTTACAATGAC. It codes for CASSLFQGGYND. The complete CDR3 sequence is CASSLFQGGYNDYTF. The full variable domain, in which reference TRBV7-9 and TRBJ1-2 provide the parts outside the CDR3, is DTGVSQNPRHKITKRGQNVTFRCDPISEHNRLYWYRQTLGQGPEFLTYFQNEAQLEKSRLLSDRFSAERPKGSFSTLEIQRTEQGDSAMYLCASSLFQGGYNDYTFGSGTRLTVV.

Details on this clone: The read stops 3 residues short of the end of the CDR3; the missing end is completed from the germline J gene. V gene TRBV7-3 combines with J gene TRBJ2-5, with TRBD2 matching over 8 bases. V gave up 4 bases and J gave up 5 bases; unmatched junction bases: 12. The CDR3 totals 16 residues. Germline CDR1 reads SGHTA; CDR2 reads FQGTGA. CDR3 DNA, as far as it was read: TGTGCCAGCAGCTCGGGGGTCATAGCGGGAATGGAGACC. Translated, it gives CASSSGVIAGMET. The full CDR3 sequence reads CASSSGVIAGMETQYF.

Comment on this clone: The sequence runs out 3 residues before the end of the CDR3; the remainder is reconstructed from the germline J gene. The V gene is TRBV2, the J gene TRBJ1-6; D perhaps matches TRBD1 (5 bases). The V gene lost 6 bases and the J gene lost 6 bases, with 15 bases spanning the gap. The CDR3 spans 15 residues. CDR1 is SNHLY, CDR2 FYNNEI, per germline. The DNA read from the CDR3 is TGTGCCAGCAGAGAGAGGGGATGGAGTAATTCACCC. It specifies CASRERGWSNSP. The entire CDR3 protein is CASRERGWSNSPLHF.

Notes on this clone: The CDR3 end falls 3 residues outside the read, so it is completed with the germline J gene. The chain carries TRBV20-1 and TRBJ2-1, with 12 bases that match TRBD2. The CDR3 totals 17 residues. V was pared by 0 bases and J by 4 bases, with 7 bases of the junction left unmatched. Germline V CDR1 and CDR2: DFQATT, SNEGSKA (reference sequence). The covered CDR3 bases are TGCAGTGCTAGAGATTTTCTAGCGGGAGGGCCTTACAATGAG. It is translated as CSARDFLAGGPYNE. The full CDR3 is CSARDFLAGGPYNEQFF.

A note on this clone: Coverage ceases 3 residues before the CDR3 finishes, and the germline J gene fills in the end. This chain joins TRBV2 and TRBJ1-2; the match to TRBD1 covers 7 bases. Germline CDR1 is SNHLY and CDR2 is FYNNEI. The V and J ends lost 1 base and 4 bases, in that order; junction bases with no gene match: 3. The CDR3 is made up of 14 amino acids. CDR3 DNA, as far as it was read: TGTGCCAGCAGTGAAGACAGGGGAAGCTATGGC. Protein: CASSEDRGSYG. The CDR3 reads in full as CASSEDRGSYGYTF.

As for this clone: The read falls 3 residues short of the CDR3 end, and the missing part is taken from the germline J gene. This chain uses TRBV10-3 with TRBJ1-2, with no clear D. Germline lookup yields CDR1 ENHRY and CDR2 SYGVKD. V was cut by 4 bases and J by 6 bases, with 12 bases left in between. This CDR3 has 13 amino acids. CDR3 bases read: TGTGCCATCAGTGGCCGGGGAACCGATGGC. Its protein product is CAISGRGTDG. The CDR3 as a whole reads CAISGRGTDGYTF.

A note on this clone: The read ends 3 residues early relative to the CDR3; the germline J gene fills the gap. The chain carries TRBV19 and TRBJ2-2; 8 nucleotides align to TRBD2. Germline values: CDR1 LNHDA, CDR2 SQIVND (reference sequence). The CDR3 length is 22 residues. CDR3 loop: CASSIDHVGRVPRYSGANVLFF. The sequenced CDR3 bases are TGTGCCAGTAGTATAGATCACGTCGGGAGGGTCCCCCGTTACTCTGGGGCCAACGTG.

Notes on this clone: The sequenced fragment ends 3 residues before the CDR3 boundary, so the rest is inferred from the germline J gene. V and J are TRBV11-2 and TRBJ1-2; 8 nucleotides match TRBD1. The CDR3 loop spans 13 amino acids. Germline loops: CDR1 SGHAT, CDR2 FQNNGV. The junction had 2 bases not matched to a gene; V was cut back by 5 bases and J by 3 bases. CDR3 bases read: TGTGCCAGCAGCCAGGGACAGGACTATGGC. It is translated as CASSQGQDYG. The whole CDR3 protein reads CASSQGQDYGYTF.

As concerns this clone: The read terminates 3 residues ahead of where the CDR3 ends, so the germline J gene completes it. The J gene is TRBJ1-5, the V gene TRBV19; TRBD1 matches at 7 bases. The length of the CDR3 is 15 residues. Germline CDR1 is LNHDA and CDR2 is SQIVND (reference sequence). The junction had 11 bases not matched to a gene; V was cut back by 5 bases and J by 7 bases. The sequenced part of the CDR3 DNA is TGTGCCAGTAGTTCGGAGGACAGGTCGACCCAGCCC. Translating gives CASSSEDRSTQP. The complete CDR3 sequence is CASSSEDRSTQPQHF.

As for this clone: The read finishes 3 residues shy of the CDR3 end, and the germline J gene is used to complete it. The rearrangement uses TRBV30 and TRBJ1-2; D gene uncertain. The CDR3 length is 14 residues. Germline-derived CDR1 and CDR2 are GTSNPN and SVGIG (reference sequence). CDR3 DNA (partial): TGTGCCTGGAGTGGACTAGCGTTTTCCTACGAC. It is translated as CAWSGLAFSYD. The entire CDR3 protein reads CAWSGLAFSYDYTF. Using reference TRBV30 and TRBJ1-2 for the parts outside the CDR3, the full variable domain is SQTIHQWPATLVQPVGSPLSLECTVEGTSNPNLYWYRQAAGRGLQLLFYSVGIGQISSEVPQNLSASRPQDRQFILSSKKLLLSDSGFYLCAWSGLAFSYDYTFGSGTRLTVV.

Details on this clone: The read finishes 3 residues shy of the CDR3 end, and the germline J gene is used to complete it. V usage is TRBV11-2 and J usage is TRBJ1-1, with D perhaps matching TRBD1 (6 bases). Germline CDR1 and CDR2: SGHAT and FQNNGV. The CDR3 sequence is 14 residues long. The CDR3 sequence: CASSLQGTIREAFF. CDR3 bases read: TGTGCCAGCAGCCTCCAAGGGACAATAAGAGAA.

For this clone: The read is 3 residues too short to cover the CDR3 end, so that end is filled in from the germline J gene. The V call is TRBV7-8, the J call TRBJ2-3; TRBD2 agrees at 7 bases. The CDR3 has 17 amino acids. Germline loops: CDR1 SGHVS, CDR2 FQNEAQ. Incomplete CDR3 DNA: TGTGCCAGCAGCTTAAGTGAGGGAGCGGGGAAAAGAGAGACG. Translated: CASSLSEGAGKRET. The entire CDR3 is CASSLSEGAGKRETQYF.

A note on this clone: The sequenced fragment ends 3 residues before the CDR3 boundary, so the rest is inferred from the germline J gene. This chain connects TRBV2 to TRBJ2-2; D is unresolved. Germline V gene lookup returns CDR1 SNHLY and CDR2 FYNNEI. The CDR3 runs to 14 residues. The V gene lost 1 base and the J gene lost 3 bases, with 6 bases spanning the gap. The CDR3 loop reads CASSEVTHTGELFF. The CDR3 bases that were read are TGTGCCAGCAGTGAAGTCACACACACCGGGGAG.

With regard to this clone: The read ends 3 residues shy of where the CDR3 ends; the end is completed using the germline J gene. The rearrangement uses TRBV5-5 and TRBJ1-3, with D hard to call. Germline loops: CDR1 SGHKS, CDR2 YYEKEE (reference sequence). This CDR3 is built from 15 residues. Trimming took off 2 bases at V and 0 bases at J, with 9 bases between the two ends. Partial CDR3 DNA: TGTGCCAGCAGCTTTACTCCCGCCTCTGGAAACACC. Protein: CASSFTPASGNT. The full CDR3 protein is CASSFTPASGNTIYF. Variable domain in full (rest from reference TRBV5-5 and TRBJ1-3): DAGVTQSPTHLIKTRGQQVTLRCSPISGHKSVSWYQQVLGQGPQFIFQYYEKEERGRGNFPDRFSARQFPNYSSELNVNALLLGDSALYLCASSFTPASGNTIYFGEGSWLTVV.

About this clone itself: The observed sequence ends 3 residues before the CDR3 terminus, with the missing tail filled in from the germline J gene. The V and J genes are TRBV11-2 and TRBJ1-1, with TRBD1 matching 8 bases. The CDR3 is 15 residues long. V lost 4 bases and J lost 5; bases outside the gene matches: 9. CDR1 SGHAT and CDR2 FQNNGV come from the germline V gene. CDR3 bases read: TGTGCCAGCAGCTCGTCAGGGGGCATAAGGACTGAA. It encodes CASSSSGGIRTE. The full-length CDR3 reads as CASSSSGGIRTEAFF.